The clone carrying this T cell receptor beta chain has ten or more counts. Its antigen is unknown. A J-beta primer mix and a sample-barcoded 5' primer were used in a second PCR of roughly 7 to 12 cycles. Carrying 12 random nucleotides, a template-switch adaptor labeled each individual cDNA molecule. One entry per CDR3 protein results from TCRdb running MiXCR on the 5' RACE reads. The sample has around 990,000 distinct CDR3 sequences; under 40% are singletons. This sample was included in a study of blood T cells in healthy people across ages. Notes on the study in general: Not knowing donor CMV status may have confounded expanded clonotype changes. Naive T cell percentage showed a strong correlation with the diversity of TCR beta.

Total RNA, at least 5.5 micrograms per sample, came from PBMCs. CDR3 length: 11 residues. Trimming removed 5 bases from V and 5 bases from J, with 6 bases in between. Material for sequencing was blood. The chain carries TRBV12-3 or TRBV12-4 and TRBJ1-1; D not resolved. This sequence was found in a man between 18 and 35 years old in good health. The CDR3 nucleotides read TGTGCCAGCAGTATTAAGACTGAAGCTTTCTTT. Translating it yields CASSIKTEAFF.